This T cell receptor (beta chain) derives from a study of blood T cell repertoires in COVID-19. Study background: COVID-19 samples from acute and convalescent phases originated in the United States, Italy and Spain. PBMCs, B-cell-depleted T cells, or T cells were the source of the cDNA or gDNA that made up the material.

The ends were cut back, 7 bases at V and 1 base at J, with 13 bases in the middle. This CDR3 has 14 amino acids. Germline values: CDR1 MNHEY, CDR2 SVGAGI. As processed by the authors: Amplifying reference gene primers gave estimates of nucleated cell counts. TCRdb keeps only in-frame clones here, not all; method: immunoSEQ multiplex PCR. That table gives V, J and clone size, and the DNA gave D and trimming. This table has about 120,000 clones, approximately 70% appearing once. The clonotype was recovered from a human donor with acute or convalescent COVID-19. The donor label of this sample is uncertain. The sample was peripheral blood. This chain links TRBV6-5 with TRBJ1-2; D is perhaps TRBD1 (5 bases). The CDR3 DNA sequence: TGTGCCAGCACCCTAAGGCAGGGTAACTATGGCTACACCTTC. This sequence encodes CASTLRQGNYGYTF.